The entry below describes one T cell receptor beta chain. Its specificity is unknown. This record comes from a study of OX40 agonist ivuxolimab in advanced cancers. Data came from immunoSEQ multiplex PCR; TCRdb stores just in-frame clones and leaves some out. The sample shows approximately 65,000 clones, roughly 91% of them seen only once. Points from the study as a whole: The CD4+ and CD8+ T cells in the blood had expanded clonally by week 6 at 0.1 to 3.0 mg/kg.

This CDR3 is 12 amino acids long. Unmatched junction bases numbered 5, after V lost 6 bases and J lost 14 bases. CDR1 and CDR2 from the germline V gene are ENHRY and SYGVKD. V usage is TRBV10-3 and J usage is TRBJ1-6; TRBD1 aligns across 9 bases. The material sequenced was CD4+ or CD8+ T cells sorted from blood, taken in a trial of the OX40 agonist ivuxolimab. The TCR was taken from an adult with an advanced solid tumor such as melanoma, head and neck, liver or kidney cancer. In DNA, the CDR3 is TGTGCCATCAGACCGGGACAGGGATCCCTCCACTTT. Its translation: CAIRPGQGSLHF.